This entry is about one T cell receptor (beta chain). Its antigen is unknown. This clone may be a read error of a much larger clone one base away. Treatment of any kind had been given to no patient before thyroid surgery. The CDR3 is made up of 14 amino acids. Per germline, CDR1 MDHEN and CDR2 SYDVKM. Original data processing: The study took CDR3 differences across clinicopathological groups and made a distant-metastasis classifier for papillary thyroid cancer from them. TCRdb re-clonotyped the PCR reads via MiXCR. TCRdb, not the authors, supplied the V and J calls. The table lists tens of thousands of clones, 10% to 15% of them singletons. The data derive from a study of metastatic and nonmetastatic thyroid tumors. Across the whole study: Peripheral blood and tumor or nodule samples from malignant and benign thyroid patients were compared. The study's findings and limits: Benign nodules were reported to have significantly lower TCR beta diversity than malignant thyroid tumors, in blood and tumor.

The specimen was blood. The rearrangement uses TRBV28 and TRBJ1-4; TRBD1 agrees at 7 bases. The clonotype was recovered from a female donor with papillary thyroid cancer or a benign thyroid nodule (not recorded which). Some clones in this sample may be carry-over from other donors' samples. The CDR3 coding sequence is TGTGCCAGCAGCCGTGACAGGGCTGGTGAAAGACTGTTTTTT. As protein: CASSRDRAGERLFF.